This entry lists 10 T cell receptor beta chains sequenced from one sample in a study of cytotoxic CD8 clonotypes in ibrutinib-treated CLL. The protocol was immunoSEQ multiplex PCR, while the TCRdb copy is restricted to in-frame clones and leaves out a portion. This sample yields some 350,000 clones, of which roughly 70% are seen a single time; around 6.6% belongs to the top ten. Sequenced material: PBMCs, taken after 36 months of ibrutinib treatment. These receptors came from a human donor with chronic lymphocytic leukemia.

This clone was counted between two and nine times. The chain uses TRBV5-1 and TRBJ2-7; no firm D call. The V gene's germline CDR1 is SGHRS and CDR2 YFSETQ. V was shortened by 4 bases and J by 4 bases, with 9 bases between the two germline ends. The CDR3 sequence is 12 residues long. The CDR3 coding sequence is TGCGCCAGCAGCATGTCTAGGTACGAGCAGTACTTC. This translates into CASSMSRYEQYF.

V usage is TRBV14 and J usage is TRBJ2-3; the D is unclear. CDR1 is SGHDN, CDR2 FVKESK, per germline. The CDR3 is made up of 12 amino acids. Trimming cost V 4 bases and J 1 base, with 3 bases left between them. The CDR3: CASSPRTDTQYF. The CDR3 DNA reads TGTGCCAGCAGCCCCCGCACAGATACGCAGTATTTT.

This clone was seen only a few times. The rearrangement uses TRBV11-2 and TRBJ1-2, with 10 bases identical to TRBD1. CDR3 length equals 15 residues. V dropped 5 bases and J dropped 6; count of bases not matched to a gene: 9. From germline, CDR1 is SGHAT and CDR2 FQNNGV. Written as DNA, the CDR3 is TGTGCCAGCAGCGTAACCGGGACAGGGGCCCATGGCTACACCTTC. It encodes CASSVTGTGAHGYTF.

The chain links TRBV29-1 to TRBJ2-4, with unresolved D. This CDR3 has 13 amino acids. V lost 7 bases to trimming and J lost 7 bases, with 17 bases between them. CDR1 is SQVTM and CDR2 is ANQGSEA in the germline V gene. In DNA, the CDR3 is TGCAGCGCAAGTCTAGGTTTGGGGAACATTCAGTACTTC. Translated: CSASLGLGNIQYF.

The rearrangement uses TRBV6-1 and TRBJ1-2; no reliable D call. Germline assignment: CDR1 MNHNS and CDR2 SASEGT. The CDR3 has 11 amino acids. Trimming removed 8 bases at V and 3 bases at J, with 7 bases between. This chain's CDR3 is CASQQYYGYTF. DNA of the CDR3: TGTGCCAGCCAACAGTACTATGGCTACACCTTC.

This clone was detected once. This chain uses TRBV9 with TRBJ2-1, with D unresolved. The germline V and J ends were trimmed by 3 bases and 4 bases, with 14 bases remaining between them. In germline, CDR1 is SGDLS, CDR2 YYNGEE. The CDR3 sequence is 15 residues long. The CDR3 DNA follows: TGTGCCAGCAGCGACCAAGCTAGTCGTTACAATGAGCAGTTCTTC. This sequence encodes CASSDQASRYNEQFF.

The chain recombines TRBV4-3 with TRBJ1-1; D possibly corresponds to TRBD1 (5 bases). The ends were cut back, 0 bases at V and 4 bases at J, with 15 bases in the middle. Germline V gene sequence: CDR1 LGHNA, CDR2 YSLEER. The CDR3 runs to 16 residues. The CDR3 DNA follows: TGCGCCAGCAGCCAAGATGGGGCAGGCAGTGCCACTGAAGCTTTCTTT. It codes for CASSQDGAGSATEAFF.

This clone was observed a handful of times. The chain uses TRBV6-6 and TRBJ2-6; D call uncertain. V lost 2 bases and J 0 bases, leaving 8 bases between the germline ends. The CDR3 extends over 16 amino acids. The germline V gene encodes CDR1 MNHNY and CDR2 SVGAGI (reference sequence). The CDR3 DNA sequence: TGTGCCAGCAGTTACGGATGGGACTCTGGGGCCAACGTCCTGACTTTC. Its protein is CASSYGWDSGANVLTF.

This chain uses TRBV4-1 with TRBJ2-7, with D possibly TRBD2 on 5 matching bases. Between the trimmed V and J ends, which lost 4 bases and 2 bases, there was a span of 21 bases. The CDR3 is 17 amino acids. Germline assignment: CDR1 MGHRA and CDR2 YSYEKL. CDR3 DNA sequence: TGCGCCAGCAGCCTAGCCCAGGACTCCCGCCTTACCTACGAGCAGTACTTC. The encoded protein is CASSLAQDSRLTYEQYF.

This chain uses TRBV27 with TRBJ2-5; D assignment may be TRBD1 or TRBD2 (6 bases each). Germline V gene data show CDR1 as MNHEY and CDR2 as SMNVEV (reference sequence). Trimming took off 3 bases at V and 5 bases at J, with 13 bases between the two ends. The CDR3 sequence is 14 residues long. CDR3 sequence reads: CASSLYRAGETQYF. CDR3 nucleotides: TGTGCCAGCAGTTTGTACAGGGCGGGGGAGACCCAGTACTTC.